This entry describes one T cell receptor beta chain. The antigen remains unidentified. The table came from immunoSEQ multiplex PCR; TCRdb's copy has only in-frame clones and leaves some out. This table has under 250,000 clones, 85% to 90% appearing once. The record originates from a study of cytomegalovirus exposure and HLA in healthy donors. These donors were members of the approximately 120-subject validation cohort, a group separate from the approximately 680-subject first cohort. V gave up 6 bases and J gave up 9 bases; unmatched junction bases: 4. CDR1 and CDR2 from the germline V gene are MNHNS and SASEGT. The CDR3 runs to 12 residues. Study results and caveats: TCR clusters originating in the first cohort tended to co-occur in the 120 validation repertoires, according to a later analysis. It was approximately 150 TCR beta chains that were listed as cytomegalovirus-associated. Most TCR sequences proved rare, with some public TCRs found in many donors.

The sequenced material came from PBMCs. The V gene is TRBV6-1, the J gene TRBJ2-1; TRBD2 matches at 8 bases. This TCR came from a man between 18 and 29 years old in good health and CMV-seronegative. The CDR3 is CASRIAGPEQFF. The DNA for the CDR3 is TGTGCCAGCAGAATAGCGGGACCTGAGCAGTTCTTC.